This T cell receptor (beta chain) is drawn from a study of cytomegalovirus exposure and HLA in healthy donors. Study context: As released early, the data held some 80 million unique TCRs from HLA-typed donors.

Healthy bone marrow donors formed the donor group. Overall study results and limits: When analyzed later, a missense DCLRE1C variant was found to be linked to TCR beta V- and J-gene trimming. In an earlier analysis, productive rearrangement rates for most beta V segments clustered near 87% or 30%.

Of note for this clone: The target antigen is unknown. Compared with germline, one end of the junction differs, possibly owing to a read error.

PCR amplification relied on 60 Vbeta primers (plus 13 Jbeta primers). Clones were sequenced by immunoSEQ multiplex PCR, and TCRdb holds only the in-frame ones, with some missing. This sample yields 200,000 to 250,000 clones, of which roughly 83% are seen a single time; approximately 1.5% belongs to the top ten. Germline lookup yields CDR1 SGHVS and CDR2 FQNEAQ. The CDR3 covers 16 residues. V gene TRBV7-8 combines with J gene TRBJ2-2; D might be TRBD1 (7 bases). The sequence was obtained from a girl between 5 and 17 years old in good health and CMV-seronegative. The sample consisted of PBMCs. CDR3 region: CASSPHDRDCCRGAVF. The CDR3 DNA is TGTGCCAGCAGCCCACACGACAGGGACTGCTGCCGGGGAGCTGTTTTT.